The 26 T cell receptor beta chains given below trace back to one sample, sequenced in a study of PD-L1 blockade in urothelial cancer. Method: immunoSEQ multiplex PCR; TCRdb's copy keeps in-frame clones and lacks some. The sample lists tens of thousands of clones; approximately 82% were seen once. This specimen was PBMCs, taken around atezolizumab (anti-PD-L1) treatment. All receptors derive from a man in his fifties or sixties with urothelial cancer.

The chain has TRBV7-9 and TRBJ2-5, with TRBD1 identical over 9 bases. Germline V gene data show CDR1 as SEHNR and CDR2 as FQNEAQ (reference sequence). CDR3 size: 14 residues. The ends lost 3 bases at V and 2 bases at J; junction bases unmatched: 1. CDR3 DNA sequence: TGTGCCAGCAGCTTGGGGACAGGGCAAGAGACCCAGTACTTC. This gives the protein CASSLGTGQETQYF.

The rearrangement uses TRBV7-9 and TRBJ2-4; 10 bases agree with TRBD1. The CDR3 totals 18 residues. Germline V gives CDR1 SEHNR, CDR2 FQNEAQ (reference sequence). V gave up 5 bases and J gave up 0 bases; unmatched junction bases: 10. CDR3 sequence reads: CASSPNPRDRGAKNIQYF. The CDR3 DNA is TGTGCCAGCAGCCCCAACCCGCGGGACAGGGGAGCCAAAAACATTCAGTACTTC.

The sample holds a few counts of this clone. J is TRBJ1-1 and V is TRBV4-1; no clear D. Germline assignment: CDR1 MGHRA and CDR2 YSYEKL. This CDR3 spans 13 amino acids. Trimming removed 4 bases at V and 3 bases at J, with 9 bases between. The CDR3 loop is CASSPQSYTEAFF. The DNA of the CDR3 is TGCGCCAGCAGCCCACAGAGTTACACTGAAGCTTTCTTT.

CDR3 in amino acids: CASSIREYNQPQHF. Here the CDR3 DNA reads TGTGCCAGTAGTATTCGAGAGTACAATCAGCCCCAGCATTTT. The J gene is TRBJ1-5, the V gene TRBV19, with D hard to call. CDR3 length: 14 residues. V was cut by 3 bases and J by 3 bases, with 9 bases left in between. Germline loops: CDR1 LNHDA, CDR2 SQIVND (reference sequence).

In regard to this clone: At one of its ends the junction is not consistent with the germline gene, which may arise from a read error. V usage is TRBV7-7 and J usage is TRBJ1-3, with a tentative D call TRBD1 (5 bases). The CDR3 has 14 amino acids. Germline CDR1 SSHAT, CDR2 FNYEAQ (reference sequence). The CDR3 protein is CASSQGLSGNTIYF. CDR3 coding DNA: TGTGCTAGCAGTCAGGGTCTCTCTGGAAACACCATATATTTT.

The V call is TRBV9, the J call TRBJ2-5, with TRBD1 as a possible D gene (5 bases). V gave up 3 bases and J gave up 5 bases, with 14 bases separating them. The germline V gene encodes CDR1 SGDLS and CDR2 YYNGEE. The CDR3 runs to 14 residues. CDR3 coding DNA: TGTGCCAGCAGCGGGGGTAAGGGGTGGGAGACCCAGTACTTC. The encoded protein is CASSGGKGWETQYF.

To note about this clone: One end of the junction is discordant with germline, which a read error may explain. The V and J genes are TRBV7-4 and TRBJ2-2; 7 nucleotides match TRBD2. CDR3 length: 16 residues. Looked up from germline, CDR1 is SGHVT and CDR2 is SQSDAQ. CDR3 protein: CARSYLTSTNTGELFF. The CDR3 coding sequence is TGTGCCAGAAGCTATCTGACTAGCACGAACACCGGGGAGCTGTTTTTT.

The V call is TRBV5-4, the J call TRBJ1-1; D uncertain. This CDR3 is 18 amino acids long. CDR1 and CDR2 (germline): SGHNT, YYREEE (reference sequence). Trimming shortened V by 4 bases and J by 0 bases, and 22 bases separated the two germline ends. Here the CDR3 DNA reads TGTGCCAGCAGCCCCGTCACTCGAGGCCCCAAAATGAACACTGAAGCTTTCTTT. Protein: CASSPVTRGPKMNTEAFF.

This chain connects TRBV6-6 to TRBJ2-7, with 7 bases identical to TRBD2. V dropped 9 bases and J dropped 0; count of bases not matched to a gene: 5. Germline CDR1 reads MNHNY; CDR2 reads SVGAGI (reference sequence). The CDR3 runs 13 residues. CDR3 amino acids: CASTSDHSYEQYF. In DNA, the CDR3 is TGTGCCAGTACTAGCGACCACTCCTACGAGCAGTACTTC.

The chain couples TRBV19 to TRBJ2-3; possibly TRBD1 for D (5 bases). This CDR3 spans 13 amino acids. Germline V gives CDR1 LNHDA, CDR2 SQIVND (reference sequence). Between the trimmed V and J ends, which lost 4 bases and 1 base, there was a span of 6 bases. The CDR3 DNA follows: TGTGCCAGTAGTACAGGGCGCACAGATACGCAGTATTTT. It is translated as CASSTGRTDTQYF.

The genes are TRBV7-9 and TRBJ1-6; D uncertain. Per germline, CDR1 SEHNR and CDR2 FQNEAQ (reference sequence). The CDR3 has 13 residues. Trimming removed 6 bases at V and 8 bases at J, with 11 bases between. Here the CDR3 reads CASSTKSDSPLHF. The DNA for the CDR3 is TGTGCCAGCAGTACCAAGTCGGATTCACCCCTCCACTTT.

The chain carries TRBV11-2 and TRBJ2-2, with TRBD1 identical over 10 bases. V was clipped by 0 bases and J by 0 bases; unmatched bases: 1. Germline loops: CDR1 SGHAT, CDR2 FQNNGV. This CDR3 spans 17 amino acids. DNA for the CDR3: TGTGCCAGCAGCTTAGACGGACAGGGGGCGAACACCGGGGAGCTGTTTTTT. Protein product: CASSLDGQGANTGELFF.

Here the CDR3 DNA reads TGCGCCAGCAGCCAAGAGGGCGGGGGGACAGGGGGCTTCAGGGAAGAGACCCAGTACTTC. Translating gives CASSQEGGGTGGFREETQYF. V gene TRBV4-1 combines with J gene TRBJ2-5; 12 bases align to TRBD1. Germline CDR1 is MGHRA and CDR2 is YSYEKL. The V and J ends lost 0 bases and 3 bases, in that order; junction bases with no gene match: 14. The CDR3 is made up of 20 amino acids.

The genes are TRBV19 and TRBJ1-2, with D maybe TRBD1 (5 bases). CDR1 LNHDA and CDR2 SQIVND come from the germline V gene (reference sequence). With 3 bases removed from V and 4 bases from J, the gap between germline ends came to 15 bases. CDR3 length: 15 residues. CDR3 DNA: TGTGCCAGTAGTATGGGTCGGGGGTCGCGCTATGGCTACACCTTC. Encoded protein: CASSMGRGSRYGYTF.

The genes are TRBV5-1 and TRBJ1-1; possible D gene TRBD1, 5 bases. CDR1 and CDR2 from the germline V gene are SGHRS and YFSETQ. Trimming left V 7 bases short and J 1 base short, with 11 bases between. CDR3 length equals 13 residues. The CDR3 sequence: CASSDRTNTEAFF. CDR3 in DNA: TGCGCCAGCTCAGACAGAACGAACACTGAAGCTTTCTTT.

The CDR3 nucleotides read TGTGCCAGCAGTGATAGTAGGAGCGGGGCCTACAATGAGCAGTTCTTC. Its protein is CASSDSRSGAYNEQFF. This chain joins TRBV25-1 and TRBJ2-1, with 7 bases that match TRBD2. Germline V gene sequence: CDR1 MGHDK, CDR2 SYGVNS. The CDR3 contains 16 residues. The V segment lost 3 bases and the J segment 2 bases; nucleotides outside the gene matches: 7.

This clone occurred a few times. The J gene is TRBJ1-5, the V gene TRBV7-2; D perhaps matches TRBD1 (5 bases). The germline gives CDR1 SGHTA, CDR2 FQGNSA. Trimming removed 0 bases at V and 1 base at J, with 25 bases between. The CDR3 spans 21 residues. The CDR3 loop reads CASSLALFRDGRLGSNQPQHF. CDR3 bases: TGTGCCAGCAGCTTAGCGCTCTTCCGGGACGGGAGGCTGGGGAGCAATCAGCCCCAGCATTTT.

This sequence joins TRBV30 and TRBJ1-2; no reliable D call. The CDR3 contains 10 residues. Between the trimmed V and J ends, which lost 1 base and 7 bases, there was a span of 4 bases. Germline CDR1 is GTSNPN and CDR2 is SVGIG (reference sequence). CDR3 residues: CAWSGSGYTF. In DNA, the CDR3 is TGTGCCTGGAGTGGGAGTGGCTACACCTTC.

V and J are TRBV5-1 and TRBJ2-3; tentative D call: TRBD1 (6 bases). The length of the CDR3 is 14 residues. Germline CDR1 is SGHRS and CDR2 is YFSETQ. Trimming cost V 3 bases and J 5 bases, with 13 bases left between them. Here the CDR3 reads CASSSGQWQDTQYF. The CDR3 DNA sequence: TGCGCCAGCAGCTCCGGACAGTGGCAAGATACGCAGTATTTT. The full variable domain, its missing parts supplied by reference TRBV5-1 and TRBJ2-3, is KAGVTQTPRYLIKTRGQQVTLSCSPISGHRSVSWYQQTPGQGLQFLFEYFSETQRNKGNFPGRFSGRQFSNSRSEMNVSTLELGDSALYLCASSSGQWQDTQYFGPGTRLTVL.

V is TRBV19 and J is TRBJ1-1; 9 nucleotides agree with TRBD1. The CDR3 runs to 14 residues. Germline V gene lookup returns CDR1 LNHDA and CDR2 SQIVND (reference sequence). V lost 3 bases and J lost 5; bases outside the gene matches: 4. As DNA, the CDR3 is TGTGCCAGTAGTATCGCGGGACAGGGAACTGAAGCTTTCTTT. This translates into CASSIAGQGTEAFF.

The chain couples TRBV9 to TRBJ1-1; TRBD1 matches at 8 bases. CDR3 size: 15 residues. CDR1 is SGDLS, CDR2 YYNGEE, per germline. Trimming cost V 4 bases and J 0 bases; bases outside gene matches: 5. CDR3 coding DNA: TGTGCCAGCAGCCCGAAGACAGGGGTGAACACTGAAGCTTTCTTT. This translates into CASSPKTGVNTEAFF.

The CDR3 region is CASRLAGGTDTQYF. CDR3 DNA: TGCGCCAGCAGACTAGCGGGGGGCACAGATACGCAGTATTTT. The chain carries TRBV5-1 and TRBJ2-3, with 11 positions matching TRBD2. The CDR3 has 14 amino acids. V trimming: 5 bases; J trimming: 1 base; junction bases outside the gene matches: 0. Germline CDR1 reads SGHRS; CDR2 reads YFSETQ.

The genes are TRBV29-1 and TRBJ2-1; TRBD2 aligns across 12 bases. Germline values: CDR1 SQVTM, CDR2 ANQGSEA. With V trimmed by 3 bases and J by 10 bases, 4 bases remained unmatched. The CDR3 loop spans 13 amino acids. DNA for the CDR3: TGCAGCGTTGATTTACTAGCGGGAGGAGAGCAGTTCTTC. Its translation: CSVDLLAGGEQFF.

This chain uses TRBV11-2 with TRBJ2-7; D gene ambiguous. In germline, CDR1 is SGHAT, CDR2 FQNNGV. V lost 5 bases to trimming and J lost 6 bases, with 8 bases between them. The CDR3 extends over 11 amino acids. CDR3 residues: CASSPAAEQYF. The CDR3 nucleotides read TGTGCCAGCAGCCCCGCGGCCGAGCAGTACTTC.

In regard to this clone: A far larger clone is off by one base, so a read error is likely. The identical CDR3 is also encoded by other nucleotide sequences in the sample. This chain joins TRBV23-1 and TRBJ2-7; 7 nucleotides align to TRBD1. TRBV23-1 is given ORF status, its function remaining uncertain. CDR3 size: 13 residues. Trimming at V came to 6 bases and at J to 6 bases, leaving 8 bases not matched to a gene. CDR3 loop: CASSQRTGREQYF. The CDR3 DNA sequence: TGCGCCAGCAGCCAACGGACAGGCCGCGAGCAGTACTTC.

The chain couples TRBV18 to TRBJ1-4; D is undetermined. The CDR3 runs 14 residues. The germline V and J ends were trimmed by 2 bases and 7 bases, with 11 bases remaining between them. Germline assignment: CDR1 KGHSH and CDR2 LQKENI. The CDR3 bases are TGTGCCAGCTCACCAGTGGGAGGAGGTGAAAAACTGTTTTTT. Its protein product is CASSPVGGGEKLFF.